This T cell receptor (beta chain) was documented in a study of human T cells and chemical hapten exposure. Study details: Patients were mainly female, each with alopecia areata, totalis or universalis. General study points: TCRs above 1 in 1000 frequency did not change with DPC sensitization.

TCRdb itself ran the RACE reads through MiXCR, one entry per CDR3 protein. The sample lists tens of thousands of distinct CDR3 sequences; 10% were seen once. This clonotype appeared many times. Its target is unknown. As to time point: patch test 1, 2 weeks after DPC sensitization. Stated treatment: therapeutic diphenylcyclopropenone sensitization with weekly scalp DPC. Sequenced here: whole blood, sampled in connection with sensitization to the hapten diphenylcyclopropenone (DPC). This clonotype originated in a woman aged 50 to 60 with alopecia areata. Some clones in this sample may be carry-over from other donors' samples.

CDR3 amino acids: CASSLAGGVSYNEQFF. CDR3 nucleotide sequence: TGTGCCAGCAGCTTGGCGGGCGGGGTCTCCTACAATGAGCAGTTCTTC. This rearrangement joins TRBV5-6 to TRBJ2-1, with D possibly being TRBD2 (6 bases). The CDR3 runs to 16 residues. CDR1 SGHDT and CDR2 YYEEEE come from the germline V gene. V dropped 0 bases and J dropped 0 bases, with 10 bases sitting between them.